The source of this TCR beta chain is a study of shared clonotypes between healthy human individuals. The overall study: In total, the donors were a couple of women and a few men aged 18 to 49.

Sequenced by immunoSEQ multiplex PCR; TCRdb stores in-frame clones only, minus some. This sample has around 1.6 million clones, with approximately 98% found just once. Division of CD4+ cells produced a CD45RA+ naive subset and a CD45RA-negative memory subset. Broader study findings: Generation probabilities were higher for clonotypes shared across all four sorted-subset donors than for unshared ones. Since donors were few, the genetic and exposure-history diversity represented was limited.

The junction had 7 bases not matched to a gene; V was cut back by 5 bases and J by 5 bases. Germline V lookup: CDR1 SGHRS, CDR2 YFSETQ. The CDR3 loop spans 16 amino acids. Points on this clone: What it recognizes is unknown.

Sequencing used naive CD4+ T cells sorted from blood. The sample's subset: CD45RA+ positively selected. The source is a man under 40 in good health. The chain recombines TRBV5-1 with TRBJ2-1, with 13 bases identical to TRBD2. CDR3 DNA: TGCGCCAGCAGTACTAGCGGGAGGGCGTCGGACAATGAGCAGTTCTTC. Translated, it gives CASSTSGRASDNEQFF.